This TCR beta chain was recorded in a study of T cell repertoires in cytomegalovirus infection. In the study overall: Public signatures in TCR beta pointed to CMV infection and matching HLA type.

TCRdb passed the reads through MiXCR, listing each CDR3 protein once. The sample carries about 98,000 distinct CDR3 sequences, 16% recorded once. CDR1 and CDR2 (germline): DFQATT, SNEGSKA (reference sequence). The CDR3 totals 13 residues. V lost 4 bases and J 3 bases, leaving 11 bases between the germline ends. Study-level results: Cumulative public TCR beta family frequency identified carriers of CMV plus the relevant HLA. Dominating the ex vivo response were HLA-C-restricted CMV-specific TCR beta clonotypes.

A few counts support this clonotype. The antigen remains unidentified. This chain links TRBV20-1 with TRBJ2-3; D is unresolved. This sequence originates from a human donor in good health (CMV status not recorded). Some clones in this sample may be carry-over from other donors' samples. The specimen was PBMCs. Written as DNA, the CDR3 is TGCAGTGCTAAGGTGTCGCCTACAGATACGCAGTATTTT. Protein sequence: CSAKVSPTDTQYF.